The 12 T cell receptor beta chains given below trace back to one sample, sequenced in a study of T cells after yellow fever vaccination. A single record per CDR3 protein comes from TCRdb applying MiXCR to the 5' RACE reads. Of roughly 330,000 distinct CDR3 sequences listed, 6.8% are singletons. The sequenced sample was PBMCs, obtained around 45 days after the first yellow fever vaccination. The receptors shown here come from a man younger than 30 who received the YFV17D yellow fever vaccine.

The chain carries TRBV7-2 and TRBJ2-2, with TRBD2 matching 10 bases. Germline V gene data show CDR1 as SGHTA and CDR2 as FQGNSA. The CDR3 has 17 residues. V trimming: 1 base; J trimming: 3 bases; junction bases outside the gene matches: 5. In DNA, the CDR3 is TGTGCCAGCAGCTTAGGTAGCGGGGGGATTTACACCGGGGAGCTGTTTTTT. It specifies CASSLGSGGIYTGELFF. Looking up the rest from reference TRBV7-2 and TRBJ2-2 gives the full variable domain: GAGVSQSPSNKVTEKGKDVELRCDPISGHTALYWYRQSLGQGLEFLIYFQGNSAPDKSGLPSDRFSAERTGGSVSTLTIQRTQQEDSAVYLCASSLGSGGIYTGELFFGEGSRLTVL.

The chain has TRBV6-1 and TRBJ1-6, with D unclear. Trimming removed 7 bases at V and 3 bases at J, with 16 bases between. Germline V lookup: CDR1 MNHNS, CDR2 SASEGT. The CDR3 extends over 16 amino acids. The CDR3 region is CASNPIAGSYNSPLHF. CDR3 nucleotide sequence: TGTGCCAGCAACCCCATCGCAGGCAGCTATAATTCACCCCTCCACTTT.

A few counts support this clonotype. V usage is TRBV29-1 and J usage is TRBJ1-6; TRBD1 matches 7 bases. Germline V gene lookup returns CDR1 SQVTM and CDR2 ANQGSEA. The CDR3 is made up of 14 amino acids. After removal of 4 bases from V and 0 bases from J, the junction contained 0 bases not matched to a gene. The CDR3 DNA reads TGCAGCGTTGGGGACAGCTCCTATAATTCACCCCTCCACTTT. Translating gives CSVGDSSYNSPLHF.

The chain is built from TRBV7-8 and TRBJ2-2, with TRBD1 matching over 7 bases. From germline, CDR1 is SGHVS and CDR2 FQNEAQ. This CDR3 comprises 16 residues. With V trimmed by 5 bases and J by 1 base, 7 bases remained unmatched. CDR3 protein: CASSIPGTENTGELFF. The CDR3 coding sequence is TGTGCCAGCAGCATCCCCGGGACAGAGAACACCGGGGAGCTGTTTTTT.

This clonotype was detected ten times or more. In nucleotides, the CDR3 is TGTGCCAGCAGCGATCCCGGGAACTACGAGCAGTACTTC. The encoded protein is CASSDPGNYEQYF. The rearrangement uses TRBV7-9 and TRBJ2-7; maybe TRBD2 (5 bases). V was clipped by 5 bases and J by 3 bases, with 11 bases between them. From germline, CDR1 is SEHNR and CDR2 FQNEAQ (reference sequence). The CDR3 spans 13 residues.

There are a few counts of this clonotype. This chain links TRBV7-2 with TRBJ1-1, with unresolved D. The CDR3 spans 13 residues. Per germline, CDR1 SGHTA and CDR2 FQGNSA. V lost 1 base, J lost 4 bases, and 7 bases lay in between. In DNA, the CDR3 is TGTGCCAGCAGCTTAGAATGGGGCACTGAAGCTTTCTTT. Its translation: CASSLEWGTEAFF.

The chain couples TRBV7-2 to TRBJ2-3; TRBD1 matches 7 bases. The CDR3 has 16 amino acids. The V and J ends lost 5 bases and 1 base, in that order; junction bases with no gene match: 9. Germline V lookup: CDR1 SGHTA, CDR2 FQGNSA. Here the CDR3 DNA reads TGTGCCAGCAGCCCCACCTGGACAGGAGGCACAGATACGCAGTATTTT. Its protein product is CASSPTWTGGTDTQYF.

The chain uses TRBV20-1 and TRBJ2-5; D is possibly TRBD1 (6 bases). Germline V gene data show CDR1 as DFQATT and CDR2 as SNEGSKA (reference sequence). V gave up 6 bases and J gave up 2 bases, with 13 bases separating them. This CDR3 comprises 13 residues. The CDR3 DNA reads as TGCAGTGCCGAGGGGGACCGACAAGAGACCCAGTACTTC. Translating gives CSAEGDRQETQYF.

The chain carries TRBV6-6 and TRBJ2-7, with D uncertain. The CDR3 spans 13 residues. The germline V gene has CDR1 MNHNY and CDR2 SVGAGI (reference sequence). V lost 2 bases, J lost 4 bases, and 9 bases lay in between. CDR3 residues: CASSYGEEYEQYV. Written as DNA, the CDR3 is TGTGCCAGCAGTTACGGCGAGGAATACGAGCAGTACGTC.

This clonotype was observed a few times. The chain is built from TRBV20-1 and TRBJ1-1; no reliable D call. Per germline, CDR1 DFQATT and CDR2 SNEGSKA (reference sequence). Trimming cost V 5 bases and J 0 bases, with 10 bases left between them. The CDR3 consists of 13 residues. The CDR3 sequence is CSAAPSLNTEAFF. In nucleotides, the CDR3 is TGCAGTGCTGCTCCATCCCTGAACACTGAAGCTTTCTTT.

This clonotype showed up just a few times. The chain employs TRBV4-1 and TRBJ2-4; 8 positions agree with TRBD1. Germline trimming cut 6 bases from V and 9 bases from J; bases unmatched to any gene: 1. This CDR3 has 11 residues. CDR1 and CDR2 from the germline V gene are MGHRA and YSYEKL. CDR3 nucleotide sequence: TGCGCCAGCAGTGGGACAGGCATTCAGTACTTC. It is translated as CASSGTGIQYF.

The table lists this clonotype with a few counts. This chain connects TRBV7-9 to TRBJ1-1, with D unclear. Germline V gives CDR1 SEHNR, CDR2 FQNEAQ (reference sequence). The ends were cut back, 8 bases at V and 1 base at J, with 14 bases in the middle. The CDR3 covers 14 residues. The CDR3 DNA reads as TGTGCCAGCGGAGCAACGACGCCGAACACTGAAGCTTTCTTT. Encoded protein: CASGATTPNTEAFF.